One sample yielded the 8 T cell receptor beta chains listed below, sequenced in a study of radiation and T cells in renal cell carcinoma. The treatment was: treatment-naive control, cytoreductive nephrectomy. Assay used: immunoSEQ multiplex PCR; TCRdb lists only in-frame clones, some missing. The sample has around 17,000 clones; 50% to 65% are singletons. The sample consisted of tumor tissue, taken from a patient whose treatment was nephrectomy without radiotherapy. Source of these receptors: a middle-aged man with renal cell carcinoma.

CDR3 region: CASNFGSASYEQYF. The CDR3 coding sequence is TGTGCCAGTAATTTTGGGTCCGCCTCCTACGAGCAGTACTTC. The chain joins TRBV19 to TRBJ2-7; no firm D call. In germline, CDR1 is LNHDA, CDR2 SQIVND (reference sequence). The CDR3 runs 14 residues. V lost 7 bases and J 0 bases, leaving 13 bases between the germline ends.

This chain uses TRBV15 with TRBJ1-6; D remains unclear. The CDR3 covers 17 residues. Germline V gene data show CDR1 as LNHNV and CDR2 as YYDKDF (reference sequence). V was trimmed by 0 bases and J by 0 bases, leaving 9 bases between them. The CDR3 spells CATSRDDVSSYNSPLHF. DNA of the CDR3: TGTGCCACCAGCAGAGATGACGTTAGCTCCTATAATTCACCCCTCCACTTT.

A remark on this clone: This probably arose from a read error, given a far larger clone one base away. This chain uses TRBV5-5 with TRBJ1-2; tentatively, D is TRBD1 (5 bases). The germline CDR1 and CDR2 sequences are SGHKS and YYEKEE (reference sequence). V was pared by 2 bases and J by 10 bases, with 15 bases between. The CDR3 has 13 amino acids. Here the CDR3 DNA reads TGTGCCAGCAGCTTAGGGCAGGGTGTAATCTACACCTTC. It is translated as CASSLGQGVIYTF.

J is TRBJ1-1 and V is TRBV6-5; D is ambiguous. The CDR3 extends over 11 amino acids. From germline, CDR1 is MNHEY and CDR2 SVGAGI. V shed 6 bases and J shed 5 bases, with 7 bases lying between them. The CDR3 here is CASSSGTEAFF. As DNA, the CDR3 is TGTGCCAGCAGCTCTGGTACTGAAGCTTTCTTT.

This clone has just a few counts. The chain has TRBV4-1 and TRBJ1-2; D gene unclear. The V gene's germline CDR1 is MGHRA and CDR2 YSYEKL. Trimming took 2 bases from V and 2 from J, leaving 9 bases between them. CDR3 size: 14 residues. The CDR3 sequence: CASSQPGSNYGYTF. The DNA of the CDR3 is TGCGCCAGCAGCCAACCAGGTAGCAACTATGGCTACACCTTC.

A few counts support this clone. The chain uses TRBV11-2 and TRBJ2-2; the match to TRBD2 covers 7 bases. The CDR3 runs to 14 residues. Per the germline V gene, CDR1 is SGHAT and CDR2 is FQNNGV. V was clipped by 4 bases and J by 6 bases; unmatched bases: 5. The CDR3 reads CASSSSRGAGELFF. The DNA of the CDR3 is TGTGCCAGCAGCTCAAGTCGGGGGGCCGGGGAGCTGTTTTTT. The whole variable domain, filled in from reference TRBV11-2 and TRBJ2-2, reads EAGVAQSPRYKIIEKRQSVAFWCNPISGHATLYWYQQILGQGPKLLIQFQNNGVVDDSQLPKDRFSAERLKGVDSTLKIQPAKLEDSAVYLCASSSSRGAGELFFGEGSRLTVL.

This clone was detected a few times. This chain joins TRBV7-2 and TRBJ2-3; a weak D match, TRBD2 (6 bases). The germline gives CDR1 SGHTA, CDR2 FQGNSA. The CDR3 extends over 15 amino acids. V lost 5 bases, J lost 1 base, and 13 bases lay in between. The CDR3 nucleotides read TGTGCCAGCAGCCGACGTAGCGGTGGCACAGATACGCAGTATTTT. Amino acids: CASSRRSGGTDTQYF.

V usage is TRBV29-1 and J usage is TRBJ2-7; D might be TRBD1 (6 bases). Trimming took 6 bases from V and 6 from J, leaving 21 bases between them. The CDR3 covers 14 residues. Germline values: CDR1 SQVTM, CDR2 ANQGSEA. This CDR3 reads CSVQGGLTQGEQYF. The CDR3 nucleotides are TGCAGCGTCCAAGGGGGTCTCACTCAGGGCGAGCAGTACTTC.